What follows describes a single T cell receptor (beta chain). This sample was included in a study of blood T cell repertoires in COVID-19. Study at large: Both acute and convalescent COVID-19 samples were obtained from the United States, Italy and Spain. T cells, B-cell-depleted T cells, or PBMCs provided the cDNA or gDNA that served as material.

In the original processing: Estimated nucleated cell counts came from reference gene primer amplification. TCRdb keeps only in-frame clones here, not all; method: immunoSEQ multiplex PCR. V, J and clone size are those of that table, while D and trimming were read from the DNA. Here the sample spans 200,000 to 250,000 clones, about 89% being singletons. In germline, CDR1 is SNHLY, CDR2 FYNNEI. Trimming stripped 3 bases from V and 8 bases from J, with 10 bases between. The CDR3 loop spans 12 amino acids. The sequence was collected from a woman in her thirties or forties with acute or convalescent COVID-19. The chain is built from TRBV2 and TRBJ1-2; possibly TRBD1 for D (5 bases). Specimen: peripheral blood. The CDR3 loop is CASSDVTEGYTF. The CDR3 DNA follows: TGTGCCAGCAGTGATGTGACAGAAGGCTACACCTTC.